This T cell receptor beta chain was profiled in a study of T cells in Graves' hyperthyroidism and ophthalmopathy. Patients having uncontrolled infection, another autoimmune disease, pregnancy or lactation were not included. Authors of the study amplified TCR beta CDR3 regions from RNA transcripts. HTBI primers were employed in a first-round RT-PCR of the TCR CDR3. TCRdb reprocessed the multiplex PCR reads via MiXCR and lists one record per CDR3 protein. The table lists about 560,000 distinct CDR3 sequences, around a sixth of them singletons. CDR3 length equals 16 residues. V lost 3 bases, J lost 8 bases, and 8 bases stayed unmatched. Germline CDR1 and CDR2: SGHTA and FQGNSA.

This receptor was identified in a woman aged 25 to 39 with Graves' hyperthyroidism. Sequenced material: blood. The V and J genes are TRBV7-2 and TRBJ2-1; 12 bases are a match to TRBD2. CDR3 sequence (DNA): TGTGCCAGCAGCTTTCGGACTAGCGGGAAGGTCTATGAGCAGTTCTTC. Residues: CASSFRTSGKVYEQFF. Variable domain in full (rest from reference TRBV7-2 and TRBJ2-1): GAGVSQSPSNKVTEKGKDVELRCDPISGHTALYWYRQSLGQGLEFLIYFQGNSAPDKSGLPSDRFSAERTGGSVSTLTIQRTQQEDSAVYLCASSFRTSGKVYEQFFGPGTRLTVL.